Sequencing of this T cell receptor (beta chain) was carried out in a study of cytomegalovirus exposure and HLA in healthy donors. For the study at large: The 120 or so validation repertoires used a platform that matched the one used for the approximately 610 first-cohort repertoires, as a later analysis reported.

As to this clone: The antigen remains unidentified.

This CDR3 is built from 15 residues. The V and J ends lost 6 bases and 1 base, in that order; junction bases with no gene match: 8. Germline lookup yields CDR1 LNHDA and CDR2 SQIVND (reference sequence). Study observations and caveats: Cytomegalovirus-associated status was assigned to roughly 160 TCR beta chains.

Sequencing was performed with immunoSEQ multiplex PCR; in TCRdb, only in-frame clones are kept and a portion is missing. In the table there are about 140,000 clones, roughly 86% of which are singletons. Sequencing was performed on PBMCs. The receptor was isolated from a woman in her 30s in good health and CMV-seronegative. This chain connects TRBV19 to TRBJ2-7, with TRBD1 matching over 8 bases. CDR3: CASRAWTGLSYEQYF. DNA for the CDR3: TGTGCCAGTAGGGCGTGGACAGGGTTATCCTACGAGCAGTACTTC.